A selection of T cell receptor beta chains follows, all from one sample in a study of T cell repertoires in cytomegalovirus infection. TCRdb used MiXCR to reprocess the reads, holding one entry per CDR3 protein. The repertoire includes about 250,000 distinct CDR3 sequences, about 12% of them detected once, and 1.5% to 2% sits in the top ten. The specimen was PBMCs. The receptors come from a human donor in good health (CMV status not recorded). Some clones in this sample may be carry-over from other donors' samples. Both conserved end residues are part of each CDR3. The D gene is left open where the match is weak. Clone size, where shown, is once, few, many, or a class for clones that have expanded.

j_call d_call v_call clone_size cdr3_nt cdr3_aa
TRBJ1-5 TRBD1 TRBV14 - TGTGCCAGCAGCCCCTACAGACAGGGCCGGGCCCGGCGAGAAGTTAGCAATCAGCCCCAGCATTTT CASSPYRQGRARREVSNQPQHF
TRBJ2-6 - TRBV20-1 - TGCAGTGCTAGTAGTGGACCTGGGGCCAACGTCCTGACTTTC CSASSGPGANVLTF
TRBJ2-7 TRBD1 TRBV7-8 many TGTGCCAGCAGATACGGGACAGGGGATTTCTACGAGCAGTACTTC CASRYGTGDFYEQYF
TRBJ2-1 TRBD2 TRBV29-1 few TGCAGCGGCAAGACCGGGACTAGCGGGAGAAATGAGCAGTTCTTC CSGKTGTSGRNEQFF
TRBJ2-3 - TRBV10-3 many TGTGCCATCAGTCCGGGACGGGCCAGCACAGATACGCAGTATTTT CAISPGRASTDTQYF
TRBJ2-7 - TRBV4-3 few TGCGCCAGCAGCCAAGATTACGGCAACGAGCCGGGCGAGCAGTACTTC CASSQDYGNEPGEQYF
TRBJ2-5 - TRBV29-1 - TGCAGCGCTAGCCGAGAGACCCAGTACTTC CSASRETQYF
TRBJ2-5 - TRBV29-1 few TGCAGCCACTTTGAGGTCCAAGAGACCCAGTACTTC CSHFEVQETQYF
TRBJ2-7 - TRBV6-2/TRBV6-3 - TGTGCCAGCAGTCGGGGCGGATCCTTCTACGAGCAGTACTTC CASSRGGSFYEQYF
TRBJ1-4 - TRBV7-2 many TGTGCCAGCAGCTCCTGGACAGAAACAAAACTGTTTTTT CASSSWTETKLFF
TRBJ2-4 - TRBV4-3 many TGCGCCAGCAGCCAAGATCGGGAGAGAAACATTCAGTACTTC CASSQDRERNIQYF
TRBJ2-5 - TRBV6-1 many TGTGCCAGCAGAGGACAGCTGGAGACCCAGTACTTC CASRGQLETQYF
TRBJ1-4 TRBD1 TRBV7-9 many TGTGCCAGCAGTCGTCCGGGACAGGCAGGAGAAAAACTGTTTTTT CASSRPGQAGEKLFF
TRBJ2-2 - TRBV2 many TGTGCCAGCACTCGGACAATGGGCTCCGGGGAGCTGTTTTTT CASTRTMGSGELFF
TRBJ2-3 - TRBV7-2 many TGTGCCAGCAGCTTGGGAATTAGCACAGATACGCAGTATTTT CASSLGISTDTQYF
TRBJ2-5 - TRBV28 many TGTGCCAGCAGTTCACCCGTGAGGGGCCAAGAGACCCAGTACTTC CASSSPVRGQETQYF
TRBJ2-5 - TRBV6-2/TRBV6-3 - TGTGCCAGCAGTCTCTCCGAGGCAGGGGAGGAGGAGACCCAGTACTTC CASSLSEAGEEETQYF
TRBJ2-5 TRBD2 TRBV5-1 - TGCGCCAGCAGCTTAATCATGGGAGGGGAGATGCAAGAGACCCAGTACTTC CASSLIMGGEMQETQYF
TRBJ2-2 - TRBV6-2/TRBV6-3 - TGTGCCAGCAGTTACATGGTTCCCGGGGAGCTGTTTTTT CASSYMVPGELFF
TRBJ2-2 TRBD2 TRBV4-1 - TGCGCCAGCAGCCACCCCCTAGCGGGCGGTAACACCGGGGAGCTGTTTTTT CASSHPLAGGNTGELFF
TRBJ2-7 - TRBV6-1 many TGTGCCAGCAGCGGGGACGCCTACGAGCAGTACTTC CASSGDAYEQYF
TRBJ2-7 TRBD2 TRBV7-2 many TGTGCCAGCAGCTTAGTTAGCGGGGGGATTGAGCAGTACTTC CASSLVSGGIEQYF
TRBJ1-1 - TRBV12-3/TRBV12-4 - TGTGCCAGCAGTTCCTCGACAGCAAGCACGATGAACACTGAAGCTTTCTTT CASSSSTASTMNTEAFF